This T cell receptor (beta chain) came from a study of CD8 T cells in Susac syndrome. Random hexamers were used to reverse transcribe the RNA input (about 0.5 to 1 ug). Across 54 Vbeta and 13 Jbeta, immunoSEQ multiplex PCR amplified TCR beta CDR3. TCRdb re-called the immunoSEQ multiplex PCR reads with MiXCR, one entry per CDR3 protein. The sample consists of 180,000 or so distinct CDR3 sequences, about 93% of them appearing once. Negative magnetic isolation gave CD8+ and CD4+ cells; FACS enriched CD8+ TEMRA. This CDR3 has 14 residues. V was trimmed by 6 bases and J by 2 bases, leaving 10 bases between them. CDR1 MDHEN and CDR2 SYDVKM come from the germline V gene.

Sequenced material: CD4+ T cells from PBMCs. This sequence was found in a human donor in good health. The V and J genes are TRBV28 and TRBJ2-2, with D perhaps TRBD1 or TRBD2 (5 bases each). This chain's CDR3 is CASSLRDNTGELFF. The CDR3 DNA sequence: TGTGCCAGCAGCCTCAGGGACAACACCGGGGAGCTGTTTTTT.